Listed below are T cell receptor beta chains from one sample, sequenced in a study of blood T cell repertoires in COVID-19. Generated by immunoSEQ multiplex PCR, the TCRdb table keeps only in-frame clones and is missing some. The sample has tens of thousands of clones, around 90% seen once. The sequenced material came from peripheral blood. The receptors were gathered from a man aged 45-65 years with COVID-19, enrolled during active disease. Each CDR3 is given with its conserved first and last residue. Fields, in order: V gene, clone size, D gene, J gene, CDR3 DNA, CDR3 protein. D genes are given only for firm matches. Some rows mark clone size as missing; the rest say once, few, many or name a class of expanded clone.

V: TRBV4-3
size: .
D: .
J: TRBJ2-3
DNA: TGCGCCAGCAGCACTTGGGACTCCCTAAGCACAGATACGCAGTATTTT
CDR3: CASSTWDSLSTDTQYF

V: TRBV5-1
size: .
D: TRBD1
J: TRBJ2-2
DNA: TGCGCCAGCAGCTTGGGGACAGGGGGCAAAACCGGGGAGCTGTTTTTT
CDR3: CASSLGTGGKTGELFF

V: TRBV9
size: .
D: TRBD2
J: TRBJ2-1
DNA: TGTGCCAGCAGCGTAGCCGGGACTAGCGGCCCTCTTAGCTCCTACAATGAGCAGTTCTTC
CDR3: CASSVAGTSGPLSSYNEQFF

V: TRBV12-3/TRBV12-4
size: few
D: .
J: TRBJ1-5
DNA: TGTGCCAGCAGTTCCCCAGGGGTTCAGCCCCAGCATTTT
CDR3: CASSSPGVQPQHF

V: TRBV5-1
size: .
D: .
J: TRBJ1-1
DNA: TGCGCCAGCATATCAGATAGCTCTGAAGCTTTCTTT
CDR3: CASISDSSEAFF

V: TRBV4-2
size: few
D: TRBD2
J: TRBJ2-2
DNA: TGTGCCAGCAGCCAAGATCTCAGCGGGGGATTCACCGGGGAGCTGTTTTTT
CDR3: CASSQDLSGGFTGELFF

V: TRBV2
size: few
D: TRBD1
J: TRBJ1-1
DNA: TGTGCCAGCAATCCGGACAGGGGAAGTAAGAACACTGAAGCTTTCTTT
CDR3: CASNPDRGSKNTEAFF

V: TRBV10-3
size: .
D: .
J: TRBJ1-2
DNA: TGTGCCATCAGTGACCCCGCGGGGGGCTCCTACGGCTACACCTTC
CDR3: CAISDPAGGSYGYTF

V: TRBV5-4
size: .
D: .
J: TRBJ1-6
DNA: TGTGCCAGCAGCATAGGGACACCCGACGTCCCCCTCCACTTT
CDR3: CASSIGTPDVPLHF

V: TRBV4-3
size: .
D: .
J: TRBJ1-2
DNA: TGCGCCAGCAGCCAATCCAGGTCCTCCAACTATGGCTACACCTTC
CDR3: CASSQSRSSNYGYTF

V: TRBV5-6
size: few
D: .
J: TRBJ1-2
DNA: TGTGCCAGCAGCCCGGGGGGAGGGCCTGGCTACACCTTC
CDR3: CASSPGGGPGYTF

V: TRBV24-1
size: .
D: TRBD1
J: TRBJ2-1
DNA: TGTGCCACCAGCTCTGCCGGGACAGATACTTACAATGAGCAGTTCTTC
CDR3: CATSSAGTDTYNEQFF

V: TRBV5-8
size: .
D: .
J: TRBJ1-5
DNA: TGTGCCAGCAGCTTGGATGGGGACAAGAATCAGCCCCAGCATTTT
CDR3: CASSLDGDKNQPQHF

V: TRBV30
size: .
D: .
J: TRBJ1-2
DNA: TGTGCCTGGAGCCCCCTTTTGAGTAACTATGGCTACACCTTC
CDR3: CAWSPLLSNYGYTF

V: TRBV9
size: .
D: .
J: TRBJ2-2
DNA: TGTGCCAGCAGCGTAATCGGGGAGACCGGGGAGCTGTTTTTT
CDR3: CASSVIGETGELFF

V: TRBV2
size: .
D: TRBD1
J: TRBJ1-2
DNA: TGTGCCAGCAGTGGTACAGGGGAACACTATGGCTACACCTTC
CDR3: CASSGTGEHYGYTF

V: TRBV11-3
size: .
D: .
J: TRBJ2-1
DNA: TGTGCCAGCAGCCGCGACTACAATGAGCAGTTCTTC
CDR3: CASSRDYNEQFF

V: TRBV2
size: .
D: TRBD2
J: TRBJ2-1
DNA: TGTGCCAGCAGTGGAGCTAGCGGGGGGGCTTTGTGGAATGAGCAGTTCTTC
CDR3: CASSGASGGALWNEQFF

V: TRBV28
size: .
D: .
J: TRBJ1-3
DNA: TGTGCCAGCAGTTTCGGAACAGGGATACGCTCTGGAAACACCATATATTTT
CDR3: CASSFGTGIRSGNTIYF

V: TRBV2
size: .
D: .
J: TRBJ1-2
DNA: TGTGCCAGCAGTGAAGCGACGACAGTCATCGATGGCTACACCTTC
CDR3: CASSEATTVIDGYTF

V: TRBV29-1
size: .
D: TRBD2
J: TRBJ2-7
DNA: TGCAGCGCCCGACTTGAGCGGGGGGTAACCTACGAGCAGTACTTC
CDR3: CSARLERGVTYEQYF

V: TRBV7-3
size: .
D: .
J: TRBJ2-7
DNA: TGTGCCAGCAGCTTAACGGTCGAGAACGAGCAGTACTTC
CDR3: CASSLTVENEQYF

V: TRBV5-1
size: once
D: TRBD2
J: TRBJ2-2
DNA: TGCGCCAGCAGCGCAGCGGGGGGGGCCGGGGAGCTGTTTTTT
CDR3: CASSAAGGAGELFF

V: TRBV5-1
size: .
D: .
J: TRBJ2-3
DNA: TGCGCCAGCAGCTTGGCCTGGACTAACCAGCCTAGCACAGATACGCAGTATTTT
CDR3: CASSLAWTNQPSTDTQYF

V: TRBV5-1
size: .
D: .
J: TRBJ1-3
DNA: TGCGCCAGCAGTTCGGACAGCGTTGGAAACACCATATATTTT
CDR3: CASSSDSVGNTIYF

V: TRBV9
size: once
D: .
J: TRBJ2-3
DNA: TGTGCCAGCAGCCGAAGCGGTTCCACAGATACGCAGTATTTT
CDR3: CASSRSGSTDTQYF

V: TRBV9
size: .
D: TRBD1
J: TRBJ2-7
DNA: TGTGCCAGCAGCGCAGGGACAGGGGGTCTTGACGAGCAGTACTTC
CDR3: CASSAGTGGLDEQYF

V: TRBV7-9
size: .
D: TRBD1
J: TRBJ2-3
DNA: TGTGCCAGCAGCGGCCCCAGGGGGCGCCCAGATACGCAGTATTTT
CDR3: CASSGPRGRPDTQYF

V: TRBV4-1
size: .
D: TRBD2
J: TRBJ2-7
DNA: TGCGCCAGCAGCCAACTCGCGGGACTAGCGGGGCGGTACGAGCAGTACTTC
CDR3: CASSQLAGLAGRYEQYF

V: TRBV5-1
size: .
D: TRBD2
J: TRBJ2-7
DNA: TGCGCCAGCAGCCCGACTAGCGGGGGGCGGTACGAGCAGTACTTC
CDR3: CASSPTSGGRYEQYF

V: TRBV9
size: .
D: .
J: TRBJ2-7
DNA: TGTGCCAGCAGCCCCGGTGGTCCCTACGAGCAGTACTTC
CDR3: CASSPGGPYEQYF

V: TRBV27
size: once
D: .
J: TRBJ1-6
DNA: TGTGCCAGCAGTTGGTCGAGGGGGAGTTTACATAATTCACCCCTCCACTTT
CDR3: CASSWSRGSLHNSPLHF

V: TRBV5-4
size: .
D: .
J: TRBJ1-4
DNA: TGTGCCAGCAGCTTGGAAGCACAGCATGAAAAACTGTTTTTT
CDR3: CASSLEAQHEKLFF

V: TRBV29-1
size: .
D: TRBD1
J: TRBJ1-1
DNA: TGCAGCGCGTCCGACGGGACAGCAAACACTGAAGCTTTCTTT
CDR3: CSASDGTANTEAFF

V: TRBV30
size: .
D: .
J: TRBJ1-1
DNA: TGTGTGGGCCGGAACACTGAAGCTTTCTTT
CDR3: CVGRNTEAFF

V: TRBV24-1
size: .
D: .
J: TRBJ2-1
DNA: TGTGCCACCAGTGATCCTACTAAGAGCTCCTACAATGAGCAGTTCTTC
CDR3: CATSDPTKSSYNEQFF

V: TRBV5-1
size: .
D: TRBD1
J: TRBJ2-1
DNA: TGCGCCAGCGAACGGACAGGGGGAAGGTACGAGCAGTTCTTC
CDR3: CASERTGGRYEQFF

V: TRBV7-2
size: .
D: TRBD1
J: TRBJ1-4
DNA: TGTGCCAGCAGCTCCGAAGGGGGCAGGGGGATACGAAAACTGTTTTTT
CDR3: CASSSEGGRGIRKLFF

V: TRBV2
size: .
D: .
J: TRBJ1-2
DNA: TGTGCCAGCAGTTCCTGGTTAGACTATGGCTACACCTTC
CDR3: CASSSWLDYGYTF

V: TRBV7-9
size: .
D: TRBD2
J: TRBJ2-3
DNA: TGTGCCAGCAGCGTGGGACTAGCGATTGCAGATACGCAGTATTTT
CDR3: CASSVGLAIADTQYF

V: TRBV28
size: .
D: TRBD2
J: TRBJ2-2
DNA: TGTGCCAGCATAGCTAGCGGGGGGGCCTCGAACACCGGGGAGCTGTTTTTT
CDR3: CASIASGGASNTGELFF

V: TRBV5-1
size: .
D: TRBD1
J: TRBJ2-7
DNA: TGCGCCAGCAGCATTGACAGGGGGCGAGGGTACGAGCAGTACTTC
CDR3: CASSIDRGRGYEQYF

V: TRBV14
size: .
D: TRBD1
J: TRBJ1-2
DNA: TGTGCCAGCAGCCAACGCCCGTCGACCGGGACAGCCAGGGCTAGCGGCTACACCTTC
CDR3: CASSQRPSTGTARASGYTF

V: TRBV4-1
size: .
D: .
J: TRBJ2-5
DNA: TGCGCCAGCAGCCAAGATTTGAAGGGGTACCCTCGGTACTTC
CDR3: CASSQDLKGYPRYF

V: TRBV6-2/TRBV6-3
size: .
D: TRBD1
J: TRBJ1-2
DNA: TGTGCCAGCAGTTCGGACAGGGGGCGCGGTAACTATGGCTACACCTTC
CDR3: CASSSDRGRGNYGYTF

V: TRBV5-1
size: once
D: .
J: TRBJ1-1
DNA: TGCGCCAGCAGCTTTCGACAGGCTACCTTGAACACTGAAGCTTTCTTT
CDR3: CASSFRQATLNTEAFF

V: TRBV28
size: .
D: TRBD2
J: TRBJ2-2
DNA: TGTGCCAGCAGTGGACCGGGACAGGGACTAGCGGAGCACACCGGGGAGCTGTTTTTT
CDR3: CASSGPGQGLAEHTGELFF

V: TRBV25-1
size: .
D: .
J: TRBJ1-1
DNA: TGTGCCAGCAGTGATGGAGTATCTGAAGCTTTCTTT
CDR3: CASSDGVSEAFF

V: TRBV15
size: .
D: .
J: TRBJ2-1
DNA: TGTGCCACCAGCAGAGAAAGGGGGTTCTCCTACAATGAGCAGTTCTTC
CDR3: CATSRERGFSYNEQFF

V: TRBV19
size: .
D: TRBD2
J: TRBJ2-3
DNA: TGTGCCAGTAGTATACGACCTAGCGGGGGGTTAACAGATACGCAGTATTTT
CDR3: CASSIRPSGGLTDTQYF

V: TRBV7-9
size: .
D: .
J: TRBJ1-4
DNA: TGTGCCAGCAGTCTCACGGGTACAACTAATGAAAAACTGTTTTTT
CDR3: CASSLTGTTNEKLFF

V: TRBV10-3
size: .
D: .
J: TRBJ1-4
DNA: TGTGCCATCAGTGAGTCTACAGGTCGAGGTAATGAAAAACTGTTTTTT
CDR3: CAISESTGRGNEKLFF

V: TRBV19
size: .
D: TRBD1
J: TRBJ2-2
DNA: TGTGCCAGTAGTATCGACAGGGCAGGGGAGCTGTTTTTT
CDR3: CASSIDRAGELFF

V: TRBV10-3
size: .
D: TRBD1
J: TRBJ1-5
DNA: TGTGCCATCGGTGGACAGGGCGGAGGCAATCAGCCCCAGCATTTT
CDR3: CAIGGQGGGNQPQHF

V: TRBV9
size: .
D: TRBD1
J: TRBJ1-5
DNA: TGTGCCAGCAGCGAGGGGACAGTGGGAAATCAGCCCCAGCATTTT
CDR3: CASSEGTVGNQPQHF

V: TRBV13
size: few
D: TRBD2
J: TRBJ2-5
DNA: TGTGCCAGCAGCTTAAGGGACTACCAGACCCAGTACTTC
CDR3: CASSLRDYQTQYF

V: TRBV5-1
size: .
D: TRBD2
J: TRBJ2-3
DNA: TGCGCCAGCAGCTTGGTTGGTAGCGGGGCTGGCACAGATACGCAGTATTTT
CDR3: CASSLVGSGAGTDTQYF